The clone carrying this T cell receptor (beta chain) appeared many times. Germline V gives CDR1 LGHNA, CDR2 YSLEER. The V end lost 3 bases, the J end lost 3 bases, and 6 bases lay between the germline ends. The CDR3 spans 13 residues. The record originates from a study of T-cell reconstitution after alpha-beta-depleted transplantation in children. Molecular barcoding with unique molecular identifiers was used for the TCRbeta library. TCRdb used MiXCR to reprocess the PCR reads, holding one entry per CDR3 protein. The profile shows about 340,000 distinct CDR3 sequences, around 10% of them singletons. This specimen was PBMCs from the stem cell graft donor, taken from the stem cell graft. This receptor was obtained from a human donor who donated a stem cell graft to a child with acute lymphoblastic leukemia. V and J are TRBV4-3 and TRBJ1-5; D is uncertain. CDR3 coding DNA: TGCGCCAGCAGCCACGATGCCAATCAGCCCCAGCATTTT. It translates to CASSHDANQPQHF.